This T cell receptor (beta chain) derives from a study of cytomegalovirus exposure and HLA in healthy donors (dated by TCRdb to 2017 to 2019). For context, the study as a whole: An earlier analysis of 587 of the donors reported 250 to 350 Gb of sequence data and some 100 million unique TCR beta sequences from 150 million to 200 million T cells. Approximately 310 gigabases of sequencing data and approximately 85 million unique TCR sequences were included in an early release covering about 620 HLA-typed donors. The genetic ancestry cluster associated with self-reported Caucasian donors included 80% to 90% of the roughly 400 genotyped donors. The study aimed to test whether signatures of past pathogen exposure could be identified by cataloging public T cell receptors. The study profiled the T cell repertoires of 666 subjects by immunosequencing and related them to cytomegalovirus serostatus. Besides the first cohort of more than 650 subjects, a separate validation cohort made up of 120 different subjects was used. To predict cytomegalovirus infection status, the study brought together high-throughput TCR immunosequencing, statistical association of individual TCRs with disease status, and machine learning. In a later analysis, previously published TCR beta repertoires from roughly 710 donors were re-analyzed and high-resolution HLA genotyping was added so that TCR occurrence patterns could be studied. Rather than drawing on any new phenotypic data, the later analysis identified candidate immune exposures from TCR beta sequences and the way those sequences occurred across donors. An earlier analysis of approximately 630 of the donors applied high-throughput TCR beta sequencing to assess whether each TCR beta V gene segment acted as functional or pseudogenic. Donor age, sex, ethnicity and CMV serostatus were collected together with the repertoire data. A later genetic analysis used genome-wide SNP genotypes for about 65% of the 666 donors, treating that subset as a discovery cohort. Every discovery cohort repertoire had been produced on one sequencing platform. HLA typing covered class I and class II loci at four-digit resolution. The number of typed donors differed by locus: about 620-640 for A, B, C, DRB1 and DQB1; 500 to 550 for DQA1; fewer than 610 for DPA1; and around 490 for DPB1. Roughly five DR-DQ haplotypes were handled as single units for association and clustering, since linkage in the cohort was strong. Among roughly 400 genotyped donors of the cohort, an average of approximately 240,000 unique TCR beta nucleotide sequences was sequenced per donor, of which roughly 18% were non-productive. The paper's findings and limits, for the study overall: Correlated functional status among segregating V segments might reflect linkage disequilibrium, but an unknown experimental factor could not be ruled out. Because HLA typing was missing for some donors at each locus, association tests included only the typed subset. In a later analysis, the rate of TCR association differed among HLA loci, with DRB1 alleles having the most associated TCRs and HLA-C alleles having the fewest. When HLA alleles, especially DR and DQ, strongly co-occurred, TCR associations were difficult to assign to individual alleles. In this cohort, only TCR beta chains were sequenced, and detectable features were limited by the absence of alpha or paired-chain data. It was suggested by the authors that the approach could potentially be generalized to other disease states and immunological phenotypes. In a later analysis, HLA-associated TCR beta chains showed more clonal expansion and lower generation probabilities than non-associated chains that were equally common. According to a later genetic analysis, donors in an Asian-associated ancestry cluster had fewer N-insertions in productive TCRs than the roughly 660-donor mean. The sequencing pipeline was judged likely to have produced a cluster of highly shared sequence variants as a technical artifact. For the cohort, immune exposure information was limited to CMV serostatus. Because the 87-base-pair reads could not distinguish some IMGT-functional V segments, including TRBV6-2 and TRBV6-3, those segments were excluded. A further reported finding was that TCR beta sequences accurately predicted the HLA-A and HLA-B alleles for most subjects in the first cohort. In a later genetic analysis, a missense DCLRE1C variant was associated with V-gene and J-gene trimming of TCR beta chains, and the association was replicated in an independent cohort. Seventeen rarely observed V segments, including chromosome 9 orphons, were excluded from the earlier analysis of some 590 of the donors because counts were too low. The study listed over 150 TCR beta chains as associated with cytomegalovirus. A few of the identified cytomegalovirus-associated TCR beta chains were confirmed in vitro to be specific for cytomegalovirus antigens. Most CMV-associated TCR beta chains appeared to be HLA-restricted in a later analysis, and the HLA associations seemed to be driven largely by CMV exposure. The presence/absence analyses assumed that sequencing depth was roughly uniform across donors, and that assumption may not be true. A later analysis associated about 17,000 TCR beta sequences with specific HLA alleles at a false discovery rate of 0.05. Broadly in line with IMGT annotations, most TCR beta V segments showed up in productive rearrangements about 87% or about 30% of the time in an earlier analysis of around 600 of the donors. In both the original and validation cohorts, the classifier was reported to diagnose cytomegalovirus status with high specificity and sensitivity. Across donors, most TCR sequences were observed very rarely, whereas some public TCRs were present in many individuals. A later analysis reported that several top co-occurrence clusters appeared linked to parvovirus B19, influenza, CMV and Epstein-Barr virus.

The CDR3 sequence holds 15 residues, the cysteine and phenylalanine included. Solely the CDR3 DNA is kept, with 45 bases framed from the first base. Unmatched junction bases come to 9, with V trimmed by 5 bases and J by 6 bases. The germline V gene gives CDR1 as SGHVS and CDR2 as FQNEAQ. Library generation was performed with the immunoSEQ multiplex PCR assay. A mixture of 60 forward primers for TCR Vbeta segments and 13 reverse primers for TCR Jbeta segments was used in the multiplex PCR. A multiplex PCR assay on genomic DNA amplified the CDR3 region of rearranged TCR beta genes. Amplified TCR beta libraries were sequenced as 87-base-pair reads on the Illumina HiSeq System. The authors' pipeline ran thus. Across the 666 repertoires, a later analysis counted tens of millions of unique TCR beta chains, roughly 11 million of which were shared by at least two donors. A nearest-neighbor algorithm error-corrected the raw reads and collapsed the reads into unique sequences, merging closely related sequences to remove PCR and sequencing errors. CDR3 sequences were aligned to IMGT reference sequences to assign V, D and J gene segments. For a sequence to be retained, at least a six-nucleotide match to both a V gene segment and a J gene segment was required. Rearrangements were classified as productive when the CDR3 lacked stop codons and remained in frame with V and J, and all other rearrangements were classified as non-productive. Following IMGT convention, CDR3 was defined as the stretch from the second conserved V-encoded cysteine to the conserved J-encoded phenylalanine. Sequences without an unambiguous match to a single V gene segment were excluded from the earlier analysis of several hundred of the donors. An earlier analysis of just under 600 of the donors called V segments functional above 56.7% productive rearrangements and segregating when the between-donor standard deviation exceeded 5%. A statistical classification framework was built for diagnosing cytomegalovirus status from the catalog of TCR beta chain sequences. A later analysis assigned V and J genes by comparing TCR nucleotide sequences with IMGT/GENE-DB human TR gene sequences. Using the TCRdist pipeline, a later analysis assigned CDR3 sequences along with most-parsimonious VDJ recombination scenarios. In a later analysis, every TCR beta chain was defined by the combination of its CDR3 amino acid sequence and its V-gene family, and reads without a unique V-gene family were dropped. To address suspected cross-contamination and a sequencing artifact, a later analysis removed some 620 highly shared, low-generation-probability nucleotide sequences. In a later analysis, a clonal expansion index was calculated for each public chain from normalized within-repertoire ranks of inferred template counts. A later analysis computed generation probabilities with a VDJ recombination model fitted to out-of-frame rearrangements, and checked the results against IGoR. In a later analysis, TCR-TCR, TCR-HLA and TCR-CMV co-occurrence was scored with hypergeometric tests, and a repertoire-size bias correction was applied to TCR pairs. In a later analysis, false discovery rates were estimated by permuting HLA or CMV assignments 20 times. In a later analysis, co-occurring TCRs were grouped using DBSCAN, with TCRdist sequence similarity added in when clustering inside HLA-allele-positive subsets. Co-occurrence clustering excluded repertoires with fewer than 30,000 or more than 120,000 public chains, plus five with anomalous nucleotide sharing. TCRdb retrieved this table from immuneACCESS and kept in-frame rearrangements only. Not all clones are present; in checked studies, unresolved V genes account for under half, and no reason is known for the remainder. The V and J calls and the clone size are those of that table, but D and trimming were determined from the DNA. Within this sample are 95,000 to 150,000 clones, with around 78% of them counted one time only. 20% of the sample is in the top ten clones.

The cohort comprised some 700 healthy bone marrow donors. At the time of sampling, every cohort member was nominally healthy, though immune exposures that went unrecorded were likely present. The donor was CMV seropositive and was included in the group of 250 to 350 seropositive cohort members. A peripheral blood sample was provided by each donor, and peripheral blood mononuclear cells were used for TCR beta sequencing. The Qiagen DNeasy Blood Extraction Kit was used to extract genomic DNA from the blood cell samples. The sample holds one count of this clone. The target of this receptor is not known. No quality values exist for individual bases; no much larger clone is one base distant.

The specimen was PBMCs. The TCR originated in a man in his late teens or twenties in good health and CMV-seropositive. The chain is made from TRBV7-8 and TRBJ2-2; 7 central bases correspond to TRBD1. This receptor carries the CDR3 CASSPNDRAAGELFF. The DNA sequence is TGTGCCAGCAGCCCAAACGACAGGGCGGCCGGGGAGCTGTTTTTT.